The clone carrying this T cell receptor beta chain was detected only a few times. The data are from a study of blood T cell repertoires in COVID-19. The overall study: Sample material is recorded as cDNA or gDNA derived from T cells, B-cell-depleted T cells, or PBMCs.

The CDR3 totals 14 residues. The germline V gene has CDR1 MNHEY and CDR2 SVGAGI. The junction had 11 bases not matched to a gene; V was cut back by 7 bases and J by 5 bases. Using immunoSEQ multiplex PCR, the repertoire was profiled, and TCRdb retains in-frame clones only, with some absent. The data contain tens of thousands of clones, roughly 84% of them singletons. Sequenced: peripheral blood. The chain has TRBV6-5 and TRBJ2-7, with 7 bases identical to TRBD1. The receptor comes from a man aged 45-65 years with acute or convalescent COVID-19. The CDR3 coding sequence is TGTGCCAGCACTAAAACAGGGGTCGTCGACGAGCAGTACTTC. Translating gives CASTKTGVVDEQYF.